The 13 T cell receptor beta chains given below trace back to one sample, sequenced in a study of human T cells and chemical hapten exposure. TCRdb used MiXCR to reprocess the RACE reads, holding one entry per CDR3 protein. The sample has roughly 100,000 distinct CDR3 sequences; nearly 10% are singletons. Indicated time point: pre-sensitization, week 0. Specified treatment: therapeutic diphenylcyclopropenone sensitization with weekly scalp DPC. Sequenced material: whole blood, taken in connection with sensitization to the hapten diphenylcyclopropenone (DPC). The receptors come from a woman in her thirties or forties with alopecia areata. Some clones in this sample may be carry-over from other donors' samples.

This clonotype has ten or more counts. In DNA, the CDR3 is TGTGCCAGCAGCCAAGATACCCTTTTGGGGTGGGCAGATACGCAGTATTTT. This codes for CASSQDTLLGWADTQYF. The chain has TRBV3-1 and TRBJ2-3; D unresolved. Germline V gene data show CDR1 as LGHDT and CDR2 as YNNKEL (reference sequence). Trimming left V 0 bases short and J 4 bases short, with 17 bases between. CDR3 length equals 17 residues.

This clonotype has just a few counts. This CDR3 is CSVTLLAGAEGGELFF. As DNA, the CDR3 is TGCAGCGTTACGTTGTTAGCGGGGGCTGAGGGCGGGGAGCTGTTTTTT. V is TRBV29-1 and J is TRBJ2-2; 9 nucleotides agree with TRBD2. CDR1 SQVTM and CDR2 ANQGSEA come from the germline V gene. After removal of 5 bases from V and 7 bases from J, the junction contained 14 bases not matched to a gene. The CDR3 totals 16 residues.

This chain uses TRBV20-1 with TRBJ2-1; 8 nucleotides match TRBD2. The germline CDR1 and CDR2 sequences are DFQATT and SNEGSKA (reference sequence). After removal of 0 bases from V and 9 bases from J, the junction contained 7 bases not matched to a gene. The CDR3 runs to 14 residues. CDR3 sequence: CSAREGTSGAEQFF. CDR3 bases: TGCAGTGCTAGAGAGGGGACTAGTGGCGCTGAGCAGTTCTTC.

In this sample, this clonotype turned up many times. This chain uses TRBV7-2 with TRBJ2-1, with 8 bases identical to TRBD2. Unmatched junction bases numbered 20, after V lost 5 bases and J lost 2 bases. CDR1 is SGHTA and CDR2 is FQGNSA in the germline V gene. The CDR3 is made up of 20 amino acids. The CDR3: CASSPPLMAGGRTPYNEQFF. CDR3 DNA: TGTGCCAGCAGCCCCCCCTTGATGGCGGGGGGACGGACTCCCTACAATGAGCAGTTCTTC.

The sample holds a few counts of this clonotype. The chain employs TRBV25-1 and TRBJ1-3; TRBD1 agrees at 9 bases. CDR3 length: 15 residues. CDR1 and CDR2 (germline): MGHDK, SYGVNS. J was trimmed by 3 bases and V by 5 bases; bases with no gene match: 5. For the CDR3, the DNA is TGTGCCAGCAGTCCAGGGACAGGGTATGGAAACACCATATATTTT. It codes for CASSPGTGYGNTIYF.

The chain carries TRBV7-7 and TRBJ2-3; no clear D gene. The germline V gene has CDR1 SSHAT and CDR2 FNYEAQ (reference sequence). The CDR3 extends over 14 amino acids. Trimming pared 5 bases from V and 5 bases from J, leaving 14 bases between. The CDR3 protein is CASSRTVLEDTQYF. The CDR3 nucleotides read TGTGCCAGCAGCAGGACCGTTCTGGAAGATACGCAGTATTTT.

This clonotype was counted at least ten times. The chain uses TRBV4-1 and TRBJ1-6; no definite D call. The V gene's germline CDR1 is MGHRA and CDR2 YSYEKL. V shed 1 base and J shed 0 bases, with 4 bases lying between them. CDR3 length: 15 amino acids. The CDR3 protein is CASSQGSSYNSPLHF. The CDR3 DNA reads TGCGCCAGCAGCCAAGGTAGCTCCTATAATTCACCCCTCCACTTT.

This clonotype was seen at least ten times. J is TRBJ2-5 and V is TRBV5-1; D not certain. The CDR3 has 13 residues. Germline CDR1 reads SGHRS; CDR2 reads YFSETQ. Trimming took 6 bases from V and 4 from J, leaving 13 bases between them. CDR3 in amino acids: CASKDGSGETQYF. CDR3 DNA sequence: TGCGCCAGCAAGGACGGCTCGGGAGAGACCCAGTACTTC.

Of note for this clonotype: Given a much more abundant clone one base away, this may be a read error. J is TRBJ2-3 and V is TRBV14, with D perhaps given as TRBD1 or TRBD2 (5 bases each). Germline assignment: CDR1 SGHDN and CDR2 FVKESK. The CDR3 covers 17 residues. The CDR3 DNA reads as TGTGCCAGCAGCCAAGATTTGGGACCGCTTAGCACAGATACGCTGTATTTT. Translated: CASSQDLGPLSTDTLYF.

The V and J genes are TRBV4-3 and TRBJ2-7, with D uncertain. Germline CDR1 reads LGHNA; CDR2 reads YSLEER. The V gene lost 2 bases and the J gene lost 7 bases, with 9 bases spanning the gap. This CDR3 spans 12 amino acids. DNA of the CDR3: TGCGCCAGCAGCCAATTTACGGGTGAGCAGTACTTC. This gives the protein CASSQFTGEQYF.

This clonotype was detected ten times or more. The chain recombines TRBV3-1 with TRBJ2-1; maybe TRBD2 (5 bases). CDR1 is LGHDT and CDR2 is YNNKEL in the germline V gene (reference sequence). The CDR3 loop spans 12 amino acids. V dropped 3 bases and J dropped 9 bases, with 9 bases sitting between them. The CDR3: CASSHGESEQFF. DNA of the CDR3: TGTGCCAGCAGCCACGGGGAGAGTGAGCAGTTCTTC.

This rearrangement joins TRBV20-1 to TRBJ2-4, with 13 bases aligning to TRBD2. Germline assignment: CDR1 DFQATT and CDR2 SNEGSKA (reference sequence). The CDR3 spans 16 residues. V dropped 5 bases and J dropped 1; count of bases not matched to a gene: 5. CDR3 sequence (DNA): TGCAGTGCTCCAGGGACTAGCGGGGTTGCCAAAAACATTCAGTACTTC. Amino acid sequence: CSAPGTSGVAKNIQYF.

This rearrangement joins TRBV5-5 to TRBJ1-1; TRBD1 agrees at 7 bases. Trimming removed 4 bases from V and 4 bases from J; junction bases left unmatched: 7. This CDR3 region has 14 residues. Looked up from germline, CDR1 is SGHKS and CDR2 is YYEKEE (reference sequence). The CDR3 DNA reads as TGTGCCAGCAGCCTGGACAGGTCGGTCACTGAAGCTTTCTTT. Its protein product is CASSLDRSVTEAFF.